The TCR beta chain described here comes from a study of shared T cell receptors in the human thymus. Germline CDR1 LGHNA, CDR2 YSLEER. V gave up 1 base and J gave up 3 bases; unmatched junction bases: 5. This CDR3 is built from 15 residues. TCRdb's copy holds only in-frame clones and misses some; the assay was immunoSEQ multiplex PCR. The sample comprises roughly 550,000 clones, about 80% of which are singletons, and more than 0.01% rests with the top ten. This sample also appeared in a second study, on human thymus T cells. From that study: Immunologically healthy infants in Finland undergoing congenital heart defect surgery were the donors. During corrective heart surgery, resections were taken, and the thymus tissue came from them. V and J gene usage appeared biased in thymic and blood repertoires. Related research examined unrelated individuals and reported that their thymic repertoires overlapped highly.

The sample was thymocytes. This chain uses TRBV4-3 with TRBJ2-7; 8 bases fit TRBD1. The origin of this receptor is a boy younger than two with a congenital heart defect. The chain's CDR3 is CASSQAGQGLYEQYF. The CDR3 DNA reads as TGCGCCAGCAGCCAAGCAGGACAGGGCCTCTACGAGCAGTACTTC.